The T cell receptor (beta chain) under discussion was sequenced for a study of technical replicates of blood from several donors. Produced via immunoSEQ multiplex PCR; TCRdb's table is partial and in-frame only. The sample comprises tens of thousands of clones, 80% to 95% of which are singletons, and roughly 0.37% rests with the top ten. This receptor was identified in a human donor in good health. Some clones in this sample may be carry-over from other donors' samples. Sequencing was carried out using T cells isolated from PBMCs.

CDR3 region: CASSQGLSRETQYF. DNA of the CDR3: TGTGCCAGCAGCCAAGGACTGTCGAGAGAGACCCAGTACTTC. The V and J genes are TRBV14 and TRBJ2-5; no firm D call. Germline loops: CDR1 SGHDN, CDR2 FVKESK. This CDR3 is 14 amino acids long. V gave up 1 base and J gave up 4 bases, with 10 bases separating them.